What follows are 8 T cell receptor beta chains derived from one specimen sequenced in a study of cytomegalovirus exposure and HLA in healthy donors. Primers for the PCR totalled 60 Vbeta and 13 Jbeta. Data came from immunoSEQ multiplex PCR; TCRdb stores just in-frame clones and leaves some out. The sample yields about 140,000 clones, 61% seen once. What was sequenced was PBMCs. The receptors originated from a male donor in good health and CMV-seronegative.

The rearrangement uses TRBV2 and TRBJ1-2; D ambiguous. The germline V gene encodes CDR1 SNHLY and CDR2 FYNNEI. V lost 3 bases to trimming and J lost 4 bases, with 12 bases between them. CDR3 length: 14 amino acids. This CDR3 is CASSDFRGSYGYTF. The CDR3 nucleotides are TGTGCCAGCAGTGATTTCCGGGGTAGCTATGGCTACACCTTC.

The DNA for the CDR3 is TGTGCCAGCTCAGCTGAAGCAGGGGCGGGAGAGACCCAGTACTTC. Protein: CASSAEAGAGETQYF. This sequence joins TRBV18 and TRBJ2-5; a possible D gene is TRBD1 (6 bases). This CDR3 contains 15 residues. V lost 5 bases to trimming and J lost 4 bases, with 17 bases between them. Per germline, CDR1 KGHSH and CDR2 LQKENI. The variable domain in full, completed from reference TRBV18 and TRBJ2-5, reads NAGVMQNPRHLVRRRGQEARLRCSPMKGHSHVYWYRQLPEEGLKFMVYLQKENIIDESGMPKERFSAEFPKEGPSILRIQQVVRGDSAAYFCASSAEAGAGETQYFGPGTRLLVL.

The genes are TRBV27 and TRBJ1-2; 8 nucleotides agree with TRBD1. CDR3 length: 12 residues. After removal of 6 bases from V and 5 bases from J, the junction contained 2 bases not matched to a gene. Germline loops: CDR1 MNHEY, CDR2 SMNVEV (reference sequence). The CDR3 region is CASSTGGYGYTF. The DNA of the CDR3 is TGTGCCAGCAGCACAGGGGGGTATGGCTACACCTTC.

This chain joins TRBV27 and TRBJ2-7; weak D call: TRBD2 (5 bases). CDR1 and CDR2 from the germline V gene are MNHEY and SMNVEV (reference sequence). Trimming removed 6 bases from V and 1 base from J, with 16 bases in between. CDR3 size: 15 residues. This chain's CDR3 is CASRRAYGESYEQYF. CDR3 bases: TGTGCCAGCAGGAGGGCTTACGGCGAGTCCTACGAGCAGTACTTC.

This clone was seen a handful of times. V usage is TRBV5-4 and J usage is TRBJ2-5, with TRBD2 matching over 12 bases. This CDR3 region has 16 residues. Germline V gene sequence: CDR1 SGHNT, CDR2 YYREEE (reference sequence). Trimming at V came to 4 bases and at J to 4 bases, leaving 8 bases not matched to a gene. CDR3 amino acids: CASSQLAGGGGETQYF. CDR3 DNA sequence: TGTGCCAGCAGCCAACTAGCGGGGGGAGGCGGAGAGACCCAGTACTTC. The whole variable domain, remainder taken from reference TRBV5-4 and TRBJ2-5, is ETGVTQSPTHLIKTRGQQVTLRCSSQSGHNTVSWYQQALGQGPQFIFQYYREEENGRGNFPPRFSGLQFPNYSSELNVNALELDDSALYLCASSQLAGGGGETQYFGPGTRLLVL.

In this sample, this clone turned up once. The chain couples TRBV5-1 to TRBJ1-4; D ambiguous. V lost 2 bases and J 6 bases, leaving 8 bases between the germline ends. Germline loops: CDR1 SGHRS, CDR2 YFSETQ. The CDR3 runs to 13 residues. CDR3 DNA sequence: TGCGCCAGCAGCTTCGACGGAGATGAAAAACTGTTTTTT. Its protein product is CASSFDGDEKLFF.

The chain couples TRBV30 to TRBJ1-2; unclear D gene. The length of the CDR3 is 12 residues. The germline V and J ends were trimmed by 3 bases and 1 base, with 6 bases remaining between them. Germline V gives CDR1 GTSNPN, CDR2 SVGIG (reference sequence). In DNA form, the CDR3 reads TGTGCCTGGAGCCCCAATAACTATGGCTACACCTTC. Protein sequence: CAWSPNNYGYTF.

In this sample, this clone turned up a few times. The chain has TRBV5-6 and TRBJ2-3; 11 positions agree with TRBD2. This CDR3 contains 16 residues. Germline V gives CDR1 SGHDT, CDR2 YYEEEE. J lost 0 bases, V lost 3 bases, and 3 bases had no gene match. The CDR3 protein is CASSYRTSGSTDTQYF. DNA of the CDR3: TGTGCCAGCAGCTATAGGACTAGCGGGAGCACAGATACGCAGTATTTT.